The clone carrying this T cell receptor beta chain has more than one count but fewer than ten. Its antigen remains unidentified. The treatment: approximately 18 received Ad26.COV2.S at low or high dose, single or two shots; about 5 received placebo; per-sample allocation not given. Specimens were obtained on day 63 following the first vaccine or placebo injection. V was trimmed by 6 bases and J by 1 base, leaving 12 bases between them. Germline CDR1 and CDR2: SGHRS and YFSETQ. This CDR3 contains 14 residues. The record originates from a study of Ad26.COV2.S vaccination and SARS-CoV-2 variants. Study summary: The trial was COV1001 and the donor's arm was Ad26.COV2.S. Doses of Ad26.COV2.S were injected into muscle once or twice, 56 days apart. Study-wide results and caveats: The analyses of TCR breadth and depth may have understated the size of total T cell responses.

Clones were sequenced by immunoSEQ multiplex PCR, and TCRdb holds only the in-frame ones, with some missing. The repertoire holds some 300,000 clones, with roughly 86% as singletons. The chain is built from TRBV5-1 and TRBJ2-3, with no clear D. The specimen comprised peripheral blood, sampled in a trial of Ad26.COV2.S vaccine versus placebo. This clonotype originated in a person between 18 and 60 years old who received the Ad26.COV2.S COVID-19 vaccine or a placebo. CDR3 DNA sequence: TGCGCCAGCATCGCGTTTGGGGGCACAGATACGCAGTATTTT. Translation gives CASIAFGGTDTQYF.